Each of the 10 T cell receptor beta chains below was sequenced from the same sample in a study of T-cell reconstitution after alpha-beta-depleted transplantation in children. The TCRbeta library incorporated unique molecular identifiers. MiXCR, applied by TCRdb to the PCR reads, yields one record per CDR3 protein. The sample has 450,000 to 550,000 distinct CDR3 sequences, about 10% seen once. The specimen was PBMCs, mostly from graft donor cells, collected 180 days after TCRalphabeta/CD19-depleted stem cell transplant. The receptors derive from a female patient aged 2-9 years who had a stem cell transplant for aplastic anemia, so the T cells may come from the graft donor.

In this sample, this clonotype turned up a few times. The chain employs TRBV7-8 and TRBJ1-1, with D perhaps matching TRBD1 (5 bases). Looked up from germline, CDR1 is SGHVS and CDR2 is FQNEAQ. This CDR3 contains 13 residues. Trimming stripped 4 bases from V and 6 bases from J, with 12 bases between. CDR3 nucleotide sequence: TGTGCCAGCAGCTCTCGGACGGGGCCTGAAGCTTTCTTT. The encoded protein is CASSSRTGPEAFF.

There are a few counts of this clonotype. J is TRBJ1-4 and V is TRBV18, with TRBD1 matching 7 bases. CDR1 KGHSH and CDR2 LQKENI come from the germline V gene. Trimming at V came to 3 bases and at J to 7 bases, leaving 5 bases not matched to a gene. This CDR3 is 14 amino acids long. The CDR3 spells CASSPTGVGEKLFF. DNA for the CDR3: TGTGCCAGCTCACCTACAGGGGTCGGTGAAAAACTGTTTTTT.

This clonotype occurred many times. This sequence joins TRBV29-1 and TRBJ2-7, with D possibly being TRBD1 (6 bases). The CDR3 sequence is 12 residues long. Germline values: CDR1 SQVTM, CDR2 ANQGSEA. This CDR3 reads CRERGRGYEQYF. The CDR3 DNA is TGCAGGGAACGCGGCAGGGGATACGAGCAGTACTTC.

Worth noting for this clonotype: This clone may be a read error of a much larger clone one base away. The chain has TRBV10-3 and TRBJ1-5; 10 nucleotides agree with TRBD1. CDR1 is ENHRY and CDR2 is SYGVKD in the germline V gene. The CDR3 consists of 17 residues. CDR3 in DNA: TGTGCCATCAGCGAAAGACAGGGGGCGCGTAGCAATCAGCCCCCGCATTTT. This encodes CAISERQGARSNQPPHF.

This chain joins TRBV12-3 or TRBV12-4 and TRBJ2-4, with 7 bases matching TRBD1. V gave up 6 bases and J gave up 0 bases; unmatched junction bases: 8. This CDR3 is built from 16 residues. The CDR3 sequence: CASSRGQARAKNIQYF. The CDR3 DNA follows: TGTGCCAGCAGCCGTGGACAGGCGAGAGCCAAAAACATTCAGTACTTC.

The chain combines TRBV7-2 with TRBJ2-5, with 8 bases identical to TRBD1. Germline V gene sequence: CDR1 SGHTA, CDR2 FQGNSA. The CDR3 is 15 residues long. After removal of 5 bases from V and 4 bases from J, the junction contained 9 bases not matched to a gene. The CDR3 bases are TGTGCCAGCAGCAGGCAGGGGGCAGACGGAGAGACCCAGTACTTC. Its protein product is CASSRQGADGETQYF. Variable domain in full (rest from reference TRBV7-2 and TRBJ2-5): GAGVSQSPSNKVTEKGKDVELRCDPISGHTALYWYRQSLGQGLEFLIYFQGNSAPDKSGLPSDRFSAERTGGSVSTLTIQRTQQEDSAVYLCASSRQGADGETQYFGPGTRLLVL.

This clonotype was observed a handful of times. This chain uses TRBV24-1 with TRBJ2-1; 14 nucleotides align to TRBD2. Germline assignment: CDR1 KGHDR and CDR2 SFDVKD. J lost 7 bases, V lost 4 bases, and 5 bases had no gene match. The CDR3 spans 16 residues. CDR3 sequence (DNA): TGTGCCACCAGTGACAGACTAGCGGGAGGGCGGAATGAGCAGTTCTTC. As protein: CATSDRLAGGRNEQFF.

This clonotype has more than one count but fewer than ten. The rearrangement uses TRBV20-1 and TRBJ2-2, with TRBD2 identical over 7 bases. CDR1 is DFQATT, CDR2 SNEGSKA, per germline (reference sequence). This CDR3 has 16 residues. With 0 bases clipped from V and 1 base from J, the junction kept 5 bases outside the gene matches. CDR3 in DNA: TGCAGTGCTAGAGATTACCAGCGGGGGAACACCGGGGAGCTGTTTTTT. Residues: CSARDYQRGNTGELFF.

This clonotype has a handful of counts. The V call is TRBV27, the J call TRBJ1-1; TRBD1 is a possible D gene (6 bases). Trimming took 5 bases from V and 1 from J, leaving 11 bases between them. Per germline, CDR1 MNHEY and CDR2 SMNVEV (reference sequence). The CDR3 consists of 14 residues. The chain's CDR3 is CASSTKTGNTEAFF. Written as DNA, the CDR3 is TGTGCCAGCAGTACGAAGACAGGGAACACTGAAGCTTTCTTT.

This clonotype came up a few times. V and J are TRBV7-9 and TRBJ1-1, with a tentative D call TRBD1 (5 bases). CDR3 length equals 16 residues. V lost 3 bases and J lost 2, with 16 bases in between. From germline, CDR1 is SEHNR and CDR2 FQNEAQ (reference sequence). CDR3 DNA sequence: TGTGCCAGCAGCTTCCGATCGGCGGGGGGTAACACTGAAGCTTTCTTT. It yields the protein CASSFRSAGGNTEAFF.